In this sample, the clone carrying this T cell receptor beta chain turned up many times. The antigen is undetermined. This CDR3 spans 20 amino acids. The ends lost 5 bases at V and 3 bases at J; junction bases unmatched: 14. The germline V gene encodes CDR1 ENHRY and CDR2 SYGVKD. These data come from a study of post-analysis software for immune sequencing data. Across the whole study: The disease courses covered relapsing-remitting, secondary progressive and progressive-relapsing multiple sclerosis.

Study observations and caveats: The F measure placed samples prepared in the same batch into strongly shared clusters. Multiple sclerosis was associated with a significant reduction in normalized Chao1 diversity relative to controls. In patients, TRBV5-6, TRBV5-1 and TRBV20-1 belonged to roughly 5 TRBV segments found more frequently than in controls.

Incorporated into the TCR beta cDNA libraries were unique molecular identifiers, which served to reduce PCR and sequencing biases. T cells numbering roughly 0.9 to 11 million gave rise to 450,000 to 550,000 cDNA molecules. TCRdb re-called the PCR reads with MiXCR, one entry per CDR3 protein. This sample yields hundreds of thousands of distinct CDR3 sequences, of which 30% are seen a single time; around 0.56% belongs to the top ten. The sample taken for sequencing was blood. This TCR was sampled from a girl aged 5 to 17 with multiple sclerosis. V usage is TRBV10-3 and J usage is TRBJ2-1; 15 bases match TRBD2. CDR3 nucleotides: TGTGCCATCAGTTCAGATTACGGGACTAGCGGGAGGTCCTACTACAATGAGCAGTTCTTC. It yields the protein CAISSDYGTSGRSYYNEQFF.